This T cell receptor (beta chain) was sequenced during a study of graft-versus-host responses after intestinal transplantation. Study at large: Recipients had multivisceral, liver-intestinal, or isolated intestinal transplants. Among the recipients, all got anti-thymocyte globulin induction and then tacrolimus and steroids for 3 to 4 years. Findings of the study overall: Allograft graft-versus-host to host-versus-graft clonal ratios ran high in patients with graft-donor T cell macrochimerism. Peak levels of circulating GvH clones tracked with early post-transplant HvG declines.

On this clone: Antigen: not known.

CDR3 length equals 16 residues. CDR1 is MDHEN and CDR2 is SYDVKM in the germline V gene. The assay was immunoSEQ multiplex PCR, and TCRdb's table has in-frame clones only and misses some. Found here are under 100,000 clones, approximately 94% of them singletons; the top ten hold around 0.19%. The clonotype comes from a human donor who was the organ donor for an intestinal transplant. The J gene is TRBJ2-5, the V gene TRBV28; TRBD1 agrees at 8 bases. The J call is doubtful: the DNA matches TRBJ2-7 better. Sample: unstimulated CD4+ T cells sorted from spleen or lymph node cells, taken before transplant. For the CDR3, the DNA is TGTGCCAGCAGAGACTCAGGGGGCATAAGCTCCTACGAGCAGTACTTC. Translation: CASRDSGGISSYEQYF.